A selection of T cell receptor beta chains follows, all from one sample in a study of Ad26.COV2.S vaccination and SARS-CoV-2 variants. Some clones are missing from TCRdb's copy, which holds only in-frame ones; the method was immunoSEQ multiplex PCR. The sample has 350,000 to 400,000 clones, around nine tenths seen once. Source: peripheral blood, taken in a trial of Ad26.COV2.S vaccine versus placebo. These receptor sequences come from a person between 18 and 60 years old who received the Ad26.COV2.S COVID-19 vaccine or a placebo. Each CDR3 is given with its conserved first and last residue. The D gene is left open where the match is weak. Clone sizes are given selectively: once, few, many, or a class where the clone is expanded.

J	length	size	V	D	DNA	CDR3
TRBJ2-5	15	NA	TRBV25-1	NA	TGTGCCAGCAGTGAATTTCAGGACTCCCAAGAGACCCAGTACTTC	CASSEFQDSQETQYF
TRBJ1-1	11	once	TRBV12-3/TRBV12-4	NA	TGTGCCAGCAGTCAGGGGACTGAAGCTTTCTTT	CASSQGTEAFF
TRBJ1-1	11	NA	TRBV6-5	NA	TGTGCCAGTATAATGAACACTGAAGCTTTCTTT	CASIMNTEAFF
TRBJ2-1	14	once	TRBV4-3	NA	TGCGCCAGCAGCCAAGAACGACAGGCTAGTGAGCAGTTCTTC	CASSQERQASEQFF
TRBJ2-7	14	NA	TRBV7-8	TRBD1	TGTGCCAGCAGCTTGCAGGGGGCGGTTTACGAGCAGTACTTC	CASSLQGAVYEQYF
TRBJ2-3	12	once	TRBV27	NA	TGTGCCAGCAGTTTTGGGGGGGCGTCGCAGTATTTT	CASSFGGASQYF
TRBJ2-1	15	NA	TRBV7-9	TRBD1	TGTGCCAGCAGCGACCCCGGGACAGGGGGCAATGAGCAGTTCTTC	CASSDPGTGGNEQFF
TRBJ1-3	15	few	TRBV5-1	NA	TGCGCCAGCAGCTCGGGGGATGGGGTCGGAAACACCATATATTTT	CASSSGDGVGNTIYF
TRBJ2-3	15	NA	TRBV18	TRBD2	TGTGCCAGCTCGCCTTCGGGGGGGCCGGCAGATACGCAGTATTTT	CASSPSGGPADTQYF
TRBJ2-5	13	NA	TRBV27	NA	TGTGCCAGCAGTCCCGGACAGCCGGAGACCCAGTACTTC	CASSPGQPETQYF
TRBJ1-2	14	NA	TRBV5-1	NA	TGCGCCAGCAGCTTGTGGGGGACGTTCTATGGCTACACCTTC	CASSLWGTFYGYTF
TRBJ2-1	13	NA	TRBV10-2	NA	TGCGCCAGCAGTGGCCGTGGGGGGCGGGAGCAGTTCTTC	CASSGRGGREQFF
TRBJ2-2	15	NA	TRBV12-5	TRBD1	TGTGCTAGTGGTTCGGGACAGGGGAACACCGGGGAGCTGTTTTTT	CASGSGQGNTGELFF
TRBJ2-3	15	once	TRBV6-5	TRBD1	TGTGCCAGCAGCCAGGCAGGGACAGGGGTAGATACGCAGTATTTT	CASSQAGTGVDTQYF
TRBJ1-1	15	NA	TRBV2	NA	TGTGCCAGCAGTGAAGGGCCTTCCATGAACACTGAAGCTTTCTTT	CASSEGPSMNTEAFF
TRBJ2-5	16	NA	TRBV9	TRBD2	TGTGCCAGCAGCCCCACCGGGCTAGCGGGGAGGGAGACCCAGTACTTC	CASSPTGLAGRETQYF
TRBJ2-4	19	NA	TRBV6-7	NA	TGTGCCAGCAGTTACTCGACGGGGCAGAGACAACTAGCCAAAAACATTCAGTACTTC	CASSYSTGQRQLAKNIQYF
TRBJ2-1	17	NA	TRBV7-9	TRBD2	TGTGCCAGCAGCGGACTAGCGGGGAGCGGCTCCTACAATGAGCAGTTCTTC	CASSGLAGSGSYNEQFF
TRBJ2-7	17	NA	TRBV7-8	TRBD2	TGTGCCAGCAGCTTAGCGATCGGCGGGGGGACTGATTACGAGCAGTACTTC	CASSLAIGGGTDYEQYF
TRBJ2-3	13	once	TRBV7-9	NA	TGTGCCATTGGGACTTCTAGCACAGATACGCAGTATTTT	CAIGTSSTDTQYF
TRBJ2-2	16	NA	TRBV18	NA	TGTGCCAGCTCACCCGTGTCCGTTGGTAACACCGGGGAGCTGTTTTTT	CASSPVSVGNTGELFF
TRBJ1-1	16	NA	TRBV7-2	NA	TGTGCCAGCAGCTTAGTTAGGGGGGATATGAACACTGAAGCTTTCTTT	CASSLVRGDMNTEAFF
TRBJ2-1	13	NA	TRBV9	NA	TGTGCCAGCAGCGTATCCAGGGCCAATGAGCAGTTCTTC	CASSVSRANEQFF
TRBJ1-5	14	NA	TRBV19	NA	TGTGCCAGTAGTATAGTGGGGGTGCGACAGCCCCAGCATTTT	CASSIVGVRQPQHF
TRBJ2-1	13	NA	TRBV12-3/TRBV12-4	NA	TGTGCCAGCAGTCCCGGGCCGCGAAATGAGCAGTTCTTC	CASSPGPRNEQFF
TRBJ2-7	15	once	TRBV2	TRBD1	TGTGCCAGCAATGACCGGACAGGGACAAACTACGAGCAGTACTTC	CASNDRTGTNYEQYF
TRBJ2-3	13	NA	TRBV24-1	NA	TGTGCCACCAGTGATGCGGGTTCAGATACGCAGTATTTT	CATSDAGSDTQYF